This TCR beta chain came from a study of technical replicates of blood from a few donors. The CDR3 extends over 13 amino acids. Germline V CDR1 and CDR2: KGHSH, LQKENI. Trimming cost V 0 bases and J 5 bases, with 7 bases left between them. The method was immunoSEQ multiplex PCR; TCRdb's version includes in-frame clones alone and lacks a portion of them. The sample contains tens of thousands of clones, around 89% of which appear only once. The specimen sequenced was PBMCs. The receptor comes from a human donor in good health. Some clones in this sample may be carry-over from other donors' samples. The V call is TRBV18, the J call TRBJ1-1; D unclear. CDR3 DNA: TGTGCCAGCTCACCACCATACGGGACTGAAGCTTTCTTT. Translated: CASSPPYGTEAFF.